This T cell receptor (beta chain) is from a study of blood T cells in healthy people across ages. Study results and limitations: Long-lived donors exceeded aged donors in naive CD4+ cells and diversity. There was no known CMV status for donors, so expanded clonotype changes were possibly confounded.

Alongside a J-beta primer mix, a sample-barcoded 5' primer served in a second PCR lasting about 7 to 11 cycles. Every cDNA molecule carried a tag from a template-switch adaptor bearing 12 random nucleotides. MiXCR, applied by TCRdb to the 5' RACE reads, yields one record per CDR3 protein. The table has some 1,800,000 distinct CDR3 sequences, approximately 39% seen once. The V gene's germline CDR1 is DFQATT and CDR2 SNEGSKA (reference sequence). With 5 bases removed from V and 0 bases from J, the gap between germline ends came to 7 bases. The length of the CDR3 is 12 residues. For this clonotype: What it binds is unknown.

Material: blood. V usage is TRBV20-1 and J usage is TRBJ1-2; D uncertain. The TCR sequence derives from a human donor in good health. Written as DNA, the CDR3 is TGCAGTGCTGAACCTTCTAACTATGGCTACACCTTC. Encoded protein: CSAEPSNYGYTF.